This T cell receptor (beta chain) was captured in a study of blood T cell repertoires in COVID-19. Study at large: Two negative PCRs, clearance, or symptom resolution had been documented for recovered Cohort 3 donors. Samples came from the United States, Italy and Spain, spanning acute and convalescent COVID-19.

Participant-given clinical history determined each cohort assignment. Some clones are missing from TCRdb's copy, which holds only in-frame ones; the method was immunoSEQ multiplex PCR. The sample has about 190,000 clones, more than 85% seen once. Source material: PBMCs or T cells enriched from blood (not recorded which). This receptor was identified in a woman aged 40 to 50 in a cohort exposed to, infected with or recovered from COVID-19 (not recorded which).

The CDR3 sequence: CASSAGDQPQHF. The CDR3 region has the DNA TGTGCCAGCAGCGCAGGGGATCAGCCCCAGCATTTT. The rearrangement joins TRBV7-9 to TRBJ1-5; perhaps TRBD1 as D (6 bases). Germline CDR1 and CDR2: SEHNR and FQNEAQ (reference sequence). CDR3 length: 12 amino acids. With 5 bases removed from V and 5 bases from J, the gap between germline ends came to 7 bases.